The 24 T cell receptor beta chains in this list originate from one sample, sequenced in a study of T cell changes during pregnancy in multiple sclerosis. Some clones are missing from TCRdb's copy, which holds only in-frame ones; the method was immunoSEQ multiplex PCR. The sample holds fewer than 75,000 clones, more than 85% seen once. This specimen consisted of peripheral blood, obtained after pregnancy. The receptor source for this set is a female donor in good health, enrolled as a control in a pregnancy study.

The chain has TRBV6-6 and TRBJ2-7; 9 positions match TRBD1. Per the germline V gene, CDR1 is MNHNY and CDR2 is SVGAGI (reference sequence). The CDR3 totals 15 residues. V lost 2 bases, J lost 3 bases, and 5 bases stayed unmatched. CDR3 DNA: TGTGCCAGCAGTTACCGACGGACAGGGGACTACGAGCAGTACTTC. Its protein is CASSYRRTGDYEQYF.

The chain couples TRBV6-6 to TRBJ1-1, with TRBD1 matching over 9 bases. The CDR3 extends over 14 amino acids. The J segment lost 3 bases and the V segment lost 8 bases, leaving 7 bases of the junction unmatched. CDR1 and CDR2 from the germline V gene are MNHNY and SVGAGI (reference sequence). This CDR3 reads CASQTTGGHTEAFF. The CDR3 DNA sequence: TGTGCCAGCCAGACGACAGGGGGGCACACTGAAGCTTTCTTT.

V is TRBV7-8 and J is TRBJ1-1; 7 bases map to TRBD1. Germline trimming cut 4 bases from V and 4 bases from J; bases unmatched to any gene: 9. The CDR3 loop spans 15 amino acids. Germline CDR1 is SGHVS and CDR2 is FQNEAQ. The CDR3 loop reads CASSSGQAQGTEAFF. The CDR3 DNA is TGTGCCAGCAGCTCCGGACAGGCCCAAGGCACTGAAGCTTTCTTT.

The rearrangement links TRBV2 to TRBJ2-1; 15 nucleotides align to TRBD2. The germline CDR1 and CDR2 sequences are SNHLY and FYNNEI. The CDR3 is 15 residues long. J lost 4 bases, V lost 6 bases, and 1 base had no gene match. The chain's CDR3 is CASSGTSGGYNEQFF. For the CDR3, the DNA is TGTGCCAGCAGCGGGACTAGCGGGGGGTACAATGAGCAGTTCTTC.

The rearrangement links TRBV7-9 to TRBJ1-6; the match to TRBD1 covers 7 bases. The CDR3 loop spans 17 amino acids. Looked up from germline, CDR1 is SEHNR and CDR2 is FQNEAQ (reference sequence). V was pared by 5 bases and J by 7 bases, with 14 bases of the junction left unmatched. Here the CDR3 DNA reads TGTGCCAGCAGCCCAACAACCTCCGGGACAGCAAATTCACCCCTCCACTTT. Protein: CASSPTTSGTANSPLHF.

The chain couples TRBV19 to TRBJ1-1; 7 bases match TRBD1. Germline values: CDR1 LNHDA, CDR2 SQIVND (reference sequence). This CDR3 has 14 residues. The ends lost 6 bases at V and 5 bases at J; junction bases unmatched: 9. CDR3 sequence: CASSAGGGRTEAFF. The DNA of the CDR3 is TGTGCCAGTAGCGCAGGGGGTGGAAGGACTGAAGCTTTCTTT.

The CDR3 region is CASSIEAGYEQYF. The CDR3 DNA is TGTGCCAGTAGTATCGAAGCGGGCTACGAGCAGTACTTC. This chain links TRBV19 with TRBJ2-7; tentative D call: TRBD2 (6 bases). V was pared by 3 bases and J by 3 bases, with 9 bases between. This CDR3 spans 13 amino acids. Looked up from germline, CDR1 is LNHDA and CDR2 is SQIVND (reference sequence). Full variable domain (rest looked up from reference TRBV19 and TRBJ2-7): DGGITQSPKYLFRKEGQNVTLSCEQNLNHDAMYWYRQDPGQGLRLIYYSQIVNDFQKGDIAEGYSVSREKKESFPLTVTSAQKNPTAFYLCASSIEAGYEQYFGPGTRLTVT.

The chain combines TRBV4-3 with TRBJ2-3; maybe TRBD1 (5 bases). The CDR3 length is 15 residues. Germline CDR1 is LGHNA and CDR2 is YSLEER. V was trimmed by 0 bases and J by 4 bases, leaving 11 bases between them. The DNA for the CDR3 is TGCGCCAGCAGCCAAGAAGCCAGGGCCGCAGATACGCAGTATTTT. This encodes CASSQEARAADTQYF.

V and J are TRBV5-4 and TRBJ1-2; 7 bases are a match to TRBD1. V was pared by 0 bases and J by 3 bases, with 5 bases of the junction left unmatched. The CDR3 is 15 residues long. Per germline, CDR1 SGHNT and CDR2 YYREEE (reference sequence). CDR3 DNA sequence: TGTGCCAGCAGCTTGGGAGGGGGCGAAGACTATGGCTACACCTTC. Residues: CASSLGGGEDYGYTF.

The rearrangement links TRBV7-3 to TRBJ2-1; tentatively, D is TRBD2 (6 bases). Germline lookup yields CDR1 SGHTA and CDR2 FQGTGA. V was shortened by 5 bases and J by 2 bases, with 7 bases between the two germline ends. This CDR3 is built from 13 residues. For the CDR3, the DNA is TGTGCCAGCAGCCGGACTACCTACAATGAGCAGTTCTTC. Translating gives CASSRTTYNEQFF.

As concerns this clone: One end of the junction varies from germline; a read error may be responsible. The chain links TRBV7-7 to TRBJ1-1; no firm D call. CDR3 length: 9 residues. Germline lookup yields CDR1 SSHAT and CDR2 FNYEAQ (reference sequence). The CDR3 nucleotides read TGTGCTAGCAGTCCCGGGGCTTTCTTT. Protein: CASSPGAFF. Complete variable domain (other parts from reference TRBV7-7 and TRBJ1-1): GAGVSQSPRYKVTKRGQDVTLRCDPISSHATLYWYQQALGQGPEFLTYFNYEAQPDKSGLPSDRFSAERPEGSISTLTIQRTEQRDSAMYRCASSPGAFFGQGTRLTVV.

The chain combines TRBV11-3 with TRBJ1-1; tentative D call: TRBD1 (6 bases). Germline V gene sequence: CDR1 SGHNT, CDR2 YENEEA. Trimming cost V 2 bases and J 0 bases, with 13 bases left between them. The CDR3 runs to 16 residues. In nucleotides, the CDR3 is TGTGCCAGCAGCTTATTAGGGGGTCAGGTGAACACTGAAGCTTTCTTT. Amino acid sequence: CASSLLGGQVNTEAFF.

V usage is TRBV7-2 and J usage is TRBJ2-7; no clear D. This CDR3 region has 12 residues. CDR1 and CDR2 from the germline V gene are SGHTA and FQGNSA. The ends were cut back, 3 bases at V and 9 bases at J, with 12 bases in the middle. As DNA, the CDR3 is TGTGCCAGCAGCTTCCCGTTGGGCAGGCAGTACTTC. It encodes CASSFPLGRQYF.

The V call is TRBV9, the J call TRBJ2-1; 8 bases fit TRBD1. The CDR3 is made up of 15 amino acids. With V trimmed by 4 bases and J by 8 bases, 11 bases remained unmatched. Germline CDR1 SGDLS, CDR2 YYNGEE. CDR3 region: CASSPPGQGIYEQFF. The CDR3 DNA reads TGTGCCAGCAGCCCCCCCGGACAGGGTATCTATGAGCAGTTCTTC.

The chain is built from TRBV7-9 and TRBJ1-1; no definite D call. Trimming took 6 bases from V and 3 from J, leaving 11 bases between them. Germline CDR1 and CDR2: SEHNR and FQNEAQ (reference sequence). The CDR3 has 13 residues. The DNA for the CDR3 is TGTGCCAGCAGGGGTCGGGAGGACACTGAAGCTTTCTTT. The encoded protein is CASRGREDTEAFF.

This clone has a single count. V usage is TRBV30 and J usage is TRBJ2-5; weak D call: TRBD2 (7 bases). The CDR3 length is 12 residues. Germline CDR1 GTSNPN, CDR2 SVGIG (reference sequence). V dropped 8 bases and J dropped 1 base, with 11 bases sitting between them. DNA of the CDR3: TGTGCCGGACGGGGGGCCCAAGAGACCCAGTACTTC. Its protein is CAGRGAQETQYF.

The rearrangement uses TRBV9 and TRBJ2-3; D call uncertain. Trimming shortened V by 0 bases and J by 6 bases, and 11 bases separated the two germline ends. CDR1 SGDLS and CDR2 YYNGEE come from the germline V gene. The CDR3 has 14 amino acids. The CDR3 loop reads CASSVGHSTDTQYF. The CDR3 DNA reads as TGTGCCAGCAGCGTAGGCCACTCAACTGATACGCAGTATTTT.

In this sample, this clone turned up once. The chain is built from TRBV14 and TRBJ1-1; TRBD1 agrees at 8 bases. CDR3 size: 16 residues. Per the germline V gene, CDR1 is SGHDN and CDR2 is FVKESK. The trim removed 3 bases at V and 5 bases at J, leaving 11 bases unmatched. CDR3 coding DNA: TGTGCCAGCAGCCATTCCCGGACAGGGAGAGGGACTGAAGCTTTCTTT. It encodes CASSHSRTGRGTEAFF.

The chain carries TRBV6-5 and TRBJ1-4; D ambiguous. Trimming stripped 7 bases from V and 3 bases from J, with 12 bases between. Germline loops: CDR1 MNHEY, CDR2 SVGAGI. The CDR3 runs 14 residues. CDR3 bases: TGTGCCAGCACCAACAATGCAGCTAATGAAAAACTGTTTTTT. It codes for CASTNNAANEKLFF.

The chain is built from TRBV5-8 and TRBJ1-1; 7 bases are shared with TRBD1. CDR3 length: 14 residues. With V trimmed by 1 base and J by 6 bases, 6 bases remained unmatched. CDR1 and CDR2 (germline): SGHTS, YDEGEE. The DNA for the CDR3 is TGTGCCAGCAGCTTGAGACAGGGCATTGCTGAAGCTTTCTTT. Its translation is CASSLRQGIAEAFF.

V usage is TRBV6-4 and J usage is TRBJ2-3; 11 bases match TRBD2. The germline gives CDR1 MRHNA, CDR2 SNTAGT. The V and J ends lost 2 bases and 4 bases, in that order; junction bases with no gene match: 11. The CDR3 extends over 18 amino acids. The chain's CDR3 is CASSDTRTSGLEADTQYF. The CDR3 coding sequence is TGTGCCAGCAGTGACACCCGGACTAGCGGGTTGGAGGCAGATACGCAGTATTTT.

A word on this clone: This specimen includes other DNA sequences encoding the same CDR3. V gene TRBV5-1 combines with J gene TRBJ1-1, with D maybe TRBD1 (5 bases). Germline values: CDR1 SGHRS, CDR2 YFSETQ. Trimming took off 2 bases at V and 0 bases at J, with 8 bases between the two ends. CDR3 size: 14 residues. The CDR3 bases are TGCGCCAGCAGCTTACGGGGGATGAACACTGAAGCTTTCTTT. This encodes CASSLRGMNTEAFF.

The chain couples TRBV15 to TRBJ2-3; D unclear. Germline values: CDR1 LNHNV, CDR2 YYDKDF (reference sequence). Trimming took off 0 bases at V and 5 bases at J, with 18 bases between the two ends. The CDR3 sequence is 17 residues long. The CDR3 spells CATSRDTAFSPRDTQYF. As DNA, the CDR3 is TGTGCCACCAGCAGAGATACGGCTTTCTCCCCTAGAGATACGCAGTATTTT.

The chain uses TRBV7-2 and TRBJ2-6; TRBD1 might be the D (6 bases). CDR3 length: 16 residues. V shed 5 bases and J shed 4 bases, with 15 bases lying between them. Germline lookup yields CDR1 SGHTA and CDR2 FQGNSA. The DNA of the CDR3 is TGTGCCAGCAGCCCCGACAGGCGGGCCGGGGCCAACGTCCTGACTTTC. Its protein is CASSPDRRAGANVLTF.